This T cell receptor (beta chain) was identified during a study of shared clonotypes between healthy human individuals. V dropped 2 bases and J dropped 4; count of bases not matched to a gene: 7. Germline-derived CDR1 and CDR2 are SEHNR and FQNEAQ (reference sequence). The CDR3 totals 16 residues. Positive CCR7 selection of CD45RO-negative cells yielded the naive CD8 cells, and terminally differentiated effector memory CD45RA+ cells were excluded. Assay used: immunoSEQ multiplex PCR; TCRdb lists only in-frame clones, some missing. Of roughly 2.1 million clones in the sample, roughly 91% were seen once.

The V and J genes are TRBV7-9 and TRBJ2-2; 7 bases map to TRBD2. The TCR originated in a man younger than 35 in good health. Some clones in this sample may be carry-over from other donors' samples. Material for sequencing was naive CD8+ T cells from PBMCs. The CDR3 DNA follows: TGTGCCAGCAGCTTACGGGGGGTCGCCATCACCGGGGAGCTGTTTTTT. Translation gives CASSLRGVAITGELFF.